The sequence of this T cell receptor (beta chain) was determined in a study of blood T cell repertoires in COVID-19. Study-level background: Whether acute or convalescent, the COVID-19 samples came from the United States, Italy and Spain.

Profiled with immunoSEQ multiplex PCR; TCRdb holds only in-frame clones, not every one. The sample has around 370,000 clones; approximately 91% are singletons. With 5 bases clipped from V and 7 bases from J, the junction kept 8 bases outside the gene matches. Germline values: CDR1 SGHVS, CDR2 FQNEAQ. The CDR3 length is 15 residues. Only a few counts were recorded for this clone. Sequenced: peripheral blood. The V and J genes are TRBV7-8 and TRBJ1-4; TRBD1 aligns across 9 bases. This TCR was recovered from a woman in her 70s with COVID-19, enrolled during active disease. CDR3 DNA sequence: TGTGCCAGCAGCCCCCGGGACAGGGCTATTGAAAAACTGTTTTTT. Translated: CASSPRDRAIEKLFF.